This T cell receptor beta chain appears in the sequencing data of a study of blood T cell repertoires in COVID-19. Study context: Specimens from acute and convalescent COVID-19 originated in the United States, Italy and Spain. The analysed material was cDNA or gDNA that came from T cells, B-cell-depleted T cells, or PBMCs.

With respect to this clone: Other DNA sequences in the sample encode the same CDR3.

J gave up 7 bases and V 1 base, and 1 base lay outside the gene matches. Germline values: CDR1 SGDLS, CDR2 YYNGEE. The CDR3 sequence is 12 residues long. Seattle enrolled patients during active infection and tracked them longitudinally. Clones were sequenced by immunoSEQ multiplex PCR, and TCRdb holds only the in-frame ones, with some missing. The sample lists 400,000 to 450,000 clones; around 88% were seen once. The sample consisted of peripheral blood. The TCR sequence derives from a woman between 50 and 59 years old with COVID-19, enrolled during active disease. The gene calls are TRBV9 and TRBJ1-2; TRBD1 agrees at 7 bases. CDR3 loop: CASSVSGGGYTF. The CDR3 DNA reads as TGTGCCAGCAGCGTATCAGGGGGTGGCTACACCTTC.